The rows below give T cell receptor beta chains drawn from one sample of a study of early T cells in non-severe SARS-CoV-2 infection. TCRdb redid the calling of the 5' RACE reads with MiXCR, one entry per CDR3 protein. The repertoire holds roughly 120,000 distinct CDR3 sequences, with about 15% as singletons. The sequenced sample consisted of whole blood. The receptor source for this set is an adult who was a healthcare worker with PCR-confirmed SARS-CoV-2 infection or an uninfected control (not recorded which). Both conserved end residues are part of each CDR3. A D gene is named only where the DNA matches it firmly. Some rows have no size entry. The others give once, few or many, or a class for an expanded clone.

d_gene	abundance	j_gene	v_gene	CDR3aa	CDR3nt
.	few	TRBJ1-4	TRBV6-6	CASSLDRRNEKLFF	TGTGCCAGCAGCCTCGACAGGCGTAATGAAAAACTGTTTTTT
.	.	TRBJ2-5	TRBV7-9	CASSLQLETQYF	TGTGCCAGCAGCCTTCAACTGGAGACCCAGTACTTC
.	few	TRBJ2-7	TRBV4-2	CASSQEASPYEQYF	TGTGCCAGCAGCCAAGAAGCTAGCCCCTACGAGCAGTACTTC
TRBD1	.	TRBJ2-3	TRBV5-5	CASSPQGAVDTQYF	TGTGCCAGCAGCCCACAGGGGGCGGTAGATACGCAGTATTTT
.	.	TRBJ1-1	TRBV6-5	CASSYGVGVDTEAFF	TGTGCCAGCAGTTACGGGGTTGGAGTTGACACTGAAGCTTTCTTT
.	few	TRBJ2-2	TRBV4-1	CASSQDFAVRVIRELFF	TGCGCCAGCAGCCAAGATTTTGCGGTCAGGGTTATCCGGGAGCTGTTTTTT
.	.	TRBJ2-2	TRBV9	CASSPTLRSGEGTGELFF	TGTGCCAGCAGCCCAACCCTTCGTAGCGGTGAGGGCACCGGGGAGCTGTTTTTT
TRBD1	few	TRBJ1-6	TRBV20-1	CSARDPKTGDIYNSPLHF	TGCAGTGCTAGAGACCCCAAGACAGGGGACATCTATAATTCACCCCTCCACTTT
.	few	TRBJ2-7	TRBV7-2	CASSYTGDSSYEQYF	TGTGCCAGCAGCTATACGGGGGACAGCTCCTACGAGCAGTACTTC
TRBD2	few	TRBJ2-5	TRBV6-1	CASSATPGLALETQYF	TGTGCCAGCAGTGCTACGCCGGGACTAGCTTTAGAGACCCAGTACTTC
.	many	TRBJ2-1	TRBV5-1	CASSLDGGKQFF	TGCGCCAGCAGCTTGGATGGGGGGAAGCAGTTCTTC
.	.	TRBJ2-7	TRBV12-5	CASGHHQGSYEQYF	TGTGCTAGTGGACATCATCAGGGCTCCTACGAGCAGTACTTC
.	few	TRBJ1-2	TRBV5-5	CASSFDSGDYGYTF	TGTGCCAGCAGCTTTGACAGCGGGGACTATGGCTACACCTTC
.	.	TRBJ2-1	TRBV9	CASSQMPGTLSEQFF	TGTGCCAGCAGCCAAATGCCCGGGACGCTGAGCGAGCAGTTCTTC
.	few	TRBJ2-3	TRBV5-6	CASTLGSRGGYDIGTDTQYF	TGTGCCAGCACCCTAGGGTCAAGAGGGGGGTATGATATAGGGACAGATACGCAGTATTTT
.	.	TRBJ2-1	TRBV12-5	CASGLVGVVGEQFF	TGTGCTAGTGGTTTGGTAGGGGTAGTAGGTGAGCAGTTCTTC
.	few	TRBJ1-2	TRBV3-1	CASSQEKRSGYTF	TGTGCCAGCAGCCAAGAGAAAAGAAGCGGCTACACCTTC
.	.	TRBJ2-5	TRBV3-1	CASSLNTAVREETQYF	TGTGCCAGCAGCCTAAATACGGCGGTCAGGGAAGAGACCCAGTACTTC
.	.	TRBJ2-1	TRBV7-6	CASSLGYRGQYNEQFF	TGTGCCAGCAGCTTAGGGTACCGGGGCCAGTACAATGAGCAGTTCTTC
.	.	TRBJ2-2	TRBV27	CASSPPTGELFF	TGTGCCAGCAGTCCTCCGACCGGGGAGCTGTTTTTT
TRBD2	.	TRBJ2-5	TRBV7-2	CASSPWAGGETQYF	TGTGCCAGCAGCCCCTGGGCGGGAGGAGAGACCCAGTACTTC
.	few	TRBJ2-6	TRBV12-3/TRBV12-4	CASRNTGANVLTF	TGTGCCAGCAGAAACACTGGGGCCAACGTCCTGACTTTC
.	.	TRBJ2-1	TRBV6-5	CASSRSTKGNYNEQFF	TGTGCCAGCAGCCGATCGACCAAGGGTAACTACAATGAGCAGTTCTTC
TRBD2	.	TRBJ2-1	TRBV12-3/TRBV12-4	CASSLSGGAWNEQFF	TGTGCCAGCAGTTTGAGCGGGGGCGCGTGGAATGAGCAGTTCTTC
.	.	TRBJ1-1	TRBV7-2	CASSLRSQGSEAFF	TGTGCCAGCAGCTTACGTTCCCAGGGGTCTGAAGCTTTCTTT
.	.	TRBJ2-3	TRBV7-3	CASSSPRAGTDTQYF	TGTGCCAGCAGCTCCCCGAGAGCCGGCACAGATACGCAGTATTTT
.	many	TRBJ1-1	TRBV11-2	CASSLLNTEAFF	TGTGCCAGCAGCCTCCTGAACACTGAAGCTTTCTTT
.	few	TRBJ2-7	TRBV30	CAWSSGGADEQYF	TGTGCCTGGAGTTCCGGGGGCGCAGACGAGCAGTACTTC
.	.	TRBJ2-7	TRBV29-1	CSGYQGSEQYF	TGCAGCGGCTATCAGGGTAGCGAGCAGTACTTC
.	few	TRBJ1-2	TRBV10-3	CAISANRDYGYTF	TGTGCCATCAGCGCGAACAGGGACTATGGCTACACCTTC
TRBD2	few	TRBJ2-3	TRBV20-1	CSARDRLAGRDTQYF	TGCAGTGCTAGAGATCGACTAGCGGGGAGAGATACGCAGTATTTT
.	few	TRBJ1-3	TRBV4-1	CASSQGKSPGNTIYF	TGCGCCAGCAGCCAAGGAAAGAGTCCCGGAAACACCATATATTTT
.	.	TRBJ2-5	TRBV2	CASSEARVETQYF	TGTGCCAGCAGTGAAGCGCGCGTAGAGACCCAGTACTTC
.	.	TRBJ2-3	TRBV4-1	CASSQDLDTQYF	TGCGCCAGCAGCCAAGATCTCGATACGCAGTATTTT
.	many	TRBJ2-7	TRBV10-2	CASAQSGAAGEQYF	TGCGCCAGCGCCCAGAGCGGAGCGGCAGGGGAGCAGTACTTC
.	.	TRBJ1-6	TRBV7-9	CASSRGSQDSPLHF	TGTGCCAGCAGCCGAGGGAGCCAGGATTCACCCCTCCACTTT
.	many	TRBJ1-1	TRBV7-6	CASSLVQNGDTEAFF	TGTGCCAGCAGCTTAGTGCAGAATGGAGACACTGAAGCTTTCTTT
TRBD1	few	TRBJ1-1	TRBV29-1	CSVPGQGWTEAFF	TGCAGCGTTCCAGGACAGGGTTGGACTGAAGCTTTCTTT
TRBD1	few	TRBJ1-1	TRBV5-1	CASSYTGGNTEAFF	TGCGCCAGCAGTTATACAGGGGGCAATACTGAAGCTTTCTTT
.	.	TRBJ2-5	TRBV20-1	CSADKGRQETQYF	TGCAGTGCTGACAAGGGTCGCCAAGAGACCCAGTACTTC
.	.	TRBJ2-6	TRBV27	CASRGGKFSGANVLTF	TGTGCCAGCAGGGGCGGGAAATTCTCTGGGGCCAACGTCCTGACTTTC
TRBD1	.	TRBJ1-1	TRBV7-8	CASSPRQGELSTEAFF	TGTGCCAGCAGCCCGCGACAGGGGGAATTGAGCACTGAAGCTTTCTTT
.	many	TRBJ1-1	TRBV7-9	CASSLVPHGTPGAFF	TGTGCCAGCAGCTTAGTACCACATGGGACCCCGGGAGCTTTCTTT
TRBD1	.	TRBJ1-5	TRBV7-8	CASSVNRGNQPQHF	TGTGCCAGCAGCGTGAACAGGGGAAACCAGCCCCAGCATTTT
.	.	TRBJ1-1	TRBV7-8	CASSFRRDPINTEAFF	TGTGCCAGCAGCTTCCGCCGGGACCCGATAAACACTGAAGCTTTCTTT
.	.	TRBJ2-5	TRBV6-5	CASSSPHRAQETQYF	TGTGCCAGCAGTTCGCCCCACAGGGCCCAAGAGACCCAGTACTTC
.	.	TRBJ2-1	TRBV7-9	CASSLGLHNEQFF	TGTGCCAGCAGCCTTGGATTGCACAATGAGCAGTTCTTC
TRBD1	.	TRBJ2-1	TRBV6-6	CASSSDRGEYNEQFF	TGTGCCAGCAGTTCCGACAGGGGGGAGTACAATGAGCAGTTCTTC
TRBD2	few	TRBJ2-4	TRBV6-6	CASSWDYSAKNIQYF	TGTGCCAGCAGCTGGGACTACTCGGCCAAAAACATTCAGTACTTC
.	few	TRBJ2-3	TRBV2	CASSEDRSTDTQYF	TGTGCCAGCAGTGAAGATAGGAGCACAGATACGCAGTATTTT
.	.	TRBJ2-3	TRBV29-1	CSVEGTIRDTQYF	TGCAGCGTTGAAGGGACAATACGGGATACGCAGTATTTT
TRBD1	many	TRBJ1-2	TRBV29-1	CSARGQGSGGYTF	TGCAGCGCCCGAGGACAGGGCTCAGGAGGCTACACCTTC
.	few	TRBJ2-3	TRBV29-1	CSALSGPGGSTDTQYF	TGCAGCGCTCTAAGCGGTCCCGGAGGGAGCACAGATACGCAGTATTTT
TRBD2	.	TRBJ2-2	TRBV30	CAWSVRGVNTGELFF	TGTGCCTGGAGTGTACGGGGGGTTAACACCGGGGAGCTGTTTTTT
TRBD2	many	TRBJ2-2	TRBV19	CASRASGGELFF	TGTGCCAGTAGGGCTAGCGGCGGGGAGCTGTTTTTT